This T cell receptor (beta chain) came from a study of OX40 agonist ivuxolimab in advanced cancers. Study context: The dose-escalation cohort had hepatocellular carcinoma, melanoma, renal cell or head and neck cancer.

The repertoire was sequenced with immunoSEQ multiplex PCR; TCRdb's copy has only in-frame clones and lacks some. The profile shows roughly 80,000 clones, 90% to 95% of them singletons. General study points: Several nonresponders also turned out to have low normalized T-cell clonal expansion. Clonal expansion among partial responders at 0.1-3.0 mg/kg ranked near the lowest.

Of note for this clone: What it recognizes is unknown.

This specimen was CD4+ or CD8+ T cells sorted from blood, taken in a trial of the OX40 agonist ivuxolimab. The TCR sequence derives from an adult with an advanced solid tumor such as melanoma, head and neck, liver or kidney cancer.

DNA for the CDR3: TGTGCCAGCAGTGAAAGACAGGGTCGCTCACCCCTCCACTTT. It codes for CASSERQGRSPLHF. The chain couples TRBV6-4 to TRBJ1-6; 7 nucleotides align to TRBD1. The CDR3 totals 14 residues. Trimming at V came to 3 bases and at J to 10 bases, leaving 6 bases not matched to a gene. Germline V gene lookup returns CDR1 MRHNA and CDR2 SNTAGT.